This entry is about one TCR beta chain. Its antigen is still unknown. Other DNA sequences in this sample translate to the same CDR3. A CD45RO/CCR7/CD25/CD127/CD95/CD27 panel sorted naive, central memory, regulatory and stem cell-like memory CD4+ cells. Every isolated RNA sample was fully reverse transcribed, so sequencing captured expressed TCRB transcripts. Generated by immunoSEQ multiplex PCR, the TCRdb table keeps only in-frame clones and is missing some. This sample has 860,000 or so clones, with 15% to 20% found just once. Germline assignment: CDR1 SGHNT and CDR2 YYREEE (reference sequence). CDR3 length equals 14 residues. Trimming shortened V by 0 bases and J by 0 bases, and 3 bases separated the two germline ends. The entry originates in a study of beta chain features in type 1 diabetes. General observations from the study: Although PCR might favor shorter templates, it would do so equally in patients and controls.

The material sequenced was naive CD4+ T cells from blood. V and J are TRBV5-4 and TRBJ2-2, with D hard to call. The TCR comes from a woman under 30 in good health. CDR3 sequence (DNA): TGTGCCAGCAGCTTGGACCCGAACACCGGGGAGCTGTTTTTT. It encodes CASSLDPNTGELFF.